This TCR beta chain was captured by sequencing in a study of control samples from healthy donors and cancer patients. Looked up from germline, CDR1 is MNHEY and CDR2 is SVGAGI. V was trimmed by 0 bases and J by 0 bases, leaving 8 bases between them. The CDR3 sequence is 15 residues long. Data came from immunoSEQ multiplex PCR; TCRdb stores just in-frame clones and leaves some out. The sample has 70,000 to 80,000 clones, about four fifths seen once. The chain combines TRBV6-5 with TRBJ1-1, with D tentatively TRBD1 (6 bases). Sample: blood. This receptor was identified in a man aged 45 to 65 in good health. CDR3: CASSYSTGLNTEAFF. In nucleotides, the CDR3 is TGTGCCAGCAGTTACTCCACAGGGCTGAACACTGAAGCTTTCTTT.